There are many counts of the clone carrying this T cell receptor beta chain. This CDR3 contains 14 residues. V was trimmed by 0 bases and J by 5 bases, leaving 10 bases between them. Germline V lookup: CDR1 LGHNA, CDR2 YNFKEQ. Regarding time point: sample taken at primary tumor resection. The study sequenced unsorted whole RNA from tumor, nontumor lung or frozen PBMC. The data stem from a study of spatial heterogeneity in lung cancer. For the study at large: As counted in raw reads, each unique TCR and UMI combination appeared more than ten times on average.

Individual TCR cDNA molecules each bore their own unique molecular identifier. TCRdb fed the 5' RACE reads into MiXCR, producing one record per CDR3 protein. The profile shows under 85,000 distinct CDR3 sequences, around 7.8% of them singletons. The input for sequencing was PBMCs, taken at surgery. This clonotype was sampled from a male donor with early-stage non-small cell lung cancer. V usage is TRBV4-2 and J usage is TRBJ2-5, with D possibly being TRBD1 (6 bases). CDR3 nucleotide sequence: TGTGCCAGCAGCCAAGATAGGGGGAGCGAGACCCAGTACTTC. This sequence encodes CASSQDRGSETQYF.